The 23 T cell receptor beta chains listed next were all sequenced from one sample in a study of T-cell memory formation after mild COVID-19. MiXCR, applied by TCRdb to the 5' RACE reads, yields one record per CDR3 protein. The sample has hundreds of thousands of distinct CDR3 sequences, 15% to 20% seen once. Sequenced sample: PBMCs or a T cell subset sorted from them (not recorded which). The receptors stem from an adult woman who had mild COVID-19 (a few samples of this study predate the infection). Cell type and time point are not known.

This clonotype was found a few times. CDR3 residues: CASSLEGRGYGYTF. Here the CDR3 DNA reads TGTGCCAGCAGCTTAGAGGGTCGAGGGTATGGCTACACCTTC. The chain recombines TRBV7-9 with TRBJ1-2; unclear D gene. Germline assignment: CDR1 SEHNR and CDR2 FQNEAQ (reference sequence). V was cut by 1 base and J by 5 bases, with 11 bases left in between. The CDR3 has 14 residues.

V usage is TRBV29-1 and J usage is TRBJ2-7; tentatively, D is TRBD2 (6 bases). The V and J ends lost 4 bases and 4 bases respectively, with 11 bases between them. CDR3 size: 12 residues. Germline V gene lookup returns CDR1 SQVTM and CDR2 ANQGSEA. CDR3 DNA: TGCAGCGTTGCTGGGGGGATGTACGAGCAGTACTTC. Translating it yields CSVAGGMYEQYF.

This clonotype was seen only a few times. The DNA of the CDR3 is TGTGCCAGCAGCCAAGATAGGCAGGGGGCCTACAATGAGCAGTTCTTC. This translates into CASSQDRQGAYNEQFF. The V call is TRBV3-1, the J call TRBJ2-1; 7 bases align to TRBD1. Germline loops: CDR1 LGHDT, CDR2 YNNKEL (reference sequence). The trim removed 0 bases at V and 2 bases at J, leaving 4 bases unmatched. The CDR3 runs to 16 residues.

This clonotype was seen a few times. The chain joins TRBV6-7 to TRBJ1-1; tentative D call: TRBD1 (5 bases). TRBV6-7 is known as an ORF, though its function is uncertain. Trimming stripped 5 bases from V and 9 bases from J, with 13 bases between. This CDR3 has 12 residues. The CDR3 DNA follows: TGTGCCAGCAGTCAAGGGACGGAAAAAGCTTTCTTT. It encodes CASSQGTEKAFF.

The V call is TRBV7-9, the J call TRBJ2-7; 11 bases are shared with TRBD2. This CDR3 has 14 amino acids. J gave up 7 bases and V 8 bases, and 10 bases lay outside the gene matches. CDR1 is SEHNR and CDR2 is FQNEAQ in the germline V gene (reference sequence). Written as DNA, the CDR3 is TGTGCCAGCTTTTCGGGGCTAGCGGGAGGTGAGCAGTACTTC. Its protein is CASFSGLAGGEQYF.

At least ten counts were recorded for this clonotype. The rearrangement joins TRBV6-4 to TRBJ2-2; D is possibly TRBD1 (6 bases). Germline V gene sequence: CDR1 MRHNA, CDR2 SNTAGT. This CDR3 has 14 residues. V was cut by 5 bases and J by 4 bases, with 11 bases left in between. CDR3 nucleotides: TGTGCCAGCAGTACGGGACAAAGCACCGGGGAGCTGTTTTTT. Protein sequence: CASSTGQSTGELFF.

CDR3 sequence (DNA): TGTGCCAGCAGCTTAGGGGCTAGCGGGAGACAAGAGACCCAGTACTTC. Residues: CASSLGASGRQETQYF. The gene calls are TRBV7-8 and TRBJ2-5; the match to TRBD2 covers 10 bases. The CDR3 extends over 16 amino acids. V was pared by 1 base and J by 2 bases, with 4 bases of the junction left unmatched. The V gene's germline CDR1 is SGHVS and CDR2 FQNEAQ.

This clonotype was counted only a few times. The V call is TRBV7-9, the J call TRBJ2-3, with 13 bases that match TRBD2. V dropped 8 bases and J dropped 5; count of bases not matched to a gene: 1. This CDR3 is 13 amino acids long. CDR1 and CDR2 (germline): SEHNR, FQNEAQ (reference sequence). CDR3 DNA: TGTGCCAGCGGGACTAGCGGGATAGATACGCAGTATTTT. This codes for CASGTSGIDTQYF.

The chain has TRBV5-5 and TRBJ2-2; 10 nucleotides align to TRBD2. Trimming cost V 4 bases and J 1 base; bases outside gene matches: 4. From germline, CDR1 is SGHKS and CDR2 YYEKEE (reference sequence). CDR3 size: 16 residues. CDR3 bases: TGTGCCAGCAGCGAAGGACTAGCGGTGAACACCGGGGAGCTGTTTTTT. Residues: CASSEGLAVNTGELFF.

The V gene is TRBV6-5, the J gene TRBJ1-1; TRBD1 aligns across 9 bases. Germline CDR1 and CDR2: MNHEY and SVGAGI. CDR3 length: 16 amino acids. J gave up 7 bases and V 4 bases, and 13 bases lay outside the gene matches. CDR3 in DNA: TGTGCCAGCAGTTCTCCTATTCTTACAGGGGGCGTTGAAGCTTTCTTT. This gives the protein CASSSPILTGGVEAFF.

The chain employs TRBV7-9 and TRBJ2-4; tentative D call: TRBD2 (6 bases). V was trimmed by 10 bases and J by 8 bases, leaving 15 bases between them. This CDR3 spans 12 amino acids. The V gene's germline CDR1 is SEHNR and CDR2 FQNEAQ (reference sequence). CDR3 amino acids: CATRLDAHIQYF. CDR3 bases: TGTGCCACACGACTAGATGCGCACATTCAGTACTTC. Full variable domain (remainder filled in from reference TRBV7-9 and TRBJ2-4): DTGVSQNPRHKITKRGQNVTFRCDPISEHNRLYWYRQTLGQGPEFLTYFQNEAQLEKSRLLSDRFSAERPKGSFSTLEIQRTEQGDSAMYLCATRLDAHIQYFGAGTRLSVL.

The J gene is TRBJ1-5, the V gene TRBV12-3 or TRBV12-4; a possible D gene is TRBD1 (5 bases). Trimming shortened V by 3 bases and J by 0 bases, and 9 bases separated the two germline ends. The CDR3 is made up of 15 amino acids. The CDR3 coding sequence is TGTGCCAGCAGTTTTCGGGGGGATAGCAATCAGCCCCAGCATTTT. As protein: CASSFRGDSNQPQHF.

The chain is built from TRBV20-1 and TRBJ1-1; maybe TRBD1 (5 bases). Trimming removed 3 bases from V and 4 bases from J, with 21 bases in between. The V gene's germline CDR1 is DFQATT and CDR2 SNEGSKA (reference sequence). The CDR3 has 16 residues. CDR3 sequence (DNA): TGCAGTGCTAGGATTCGGGGCAGGACGGGAGTCACTGAAGCTTTCTTT. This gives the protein CSARIRGRTGVTEAFF.

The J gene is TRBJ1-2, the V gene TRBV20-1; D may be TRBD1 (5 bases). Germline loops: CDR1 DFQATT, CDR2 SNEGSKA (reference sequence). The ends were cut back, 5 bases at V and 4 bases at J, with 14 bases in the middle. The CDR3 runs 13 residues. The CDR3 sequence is CSAPPTGGYGYTF. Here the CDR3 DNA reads TGCAGTGCTCCCCCCACAGGTGGCTATGGCTACACCTTC.

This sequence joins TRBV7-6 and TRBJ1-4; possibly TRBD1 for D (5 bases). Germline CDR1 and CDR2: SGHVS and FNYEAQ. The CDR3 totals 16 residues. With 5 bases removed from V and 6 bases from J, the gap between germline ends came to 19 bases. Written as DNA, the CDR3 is TGTGCCAGCAGCCCTAGCCTCATTTGGGGGGATGAAAAACTGTTTTTT. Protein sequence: CASSPSLIWGDEKLFF.

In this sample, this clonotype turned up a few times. The CDR3 nucleotides read TGTGCCAGCAGCCAAGGGACATCCCACTCCTACAATGAGCAGTTCTTC. It specifies CASSQGTSHSYNEQFF. The V call is TRBV14, the J call TRBJ2-1, with D possibly TRBD1 on 5 matching bases. The CDR3 has 16 residues. Germline V gene lookup returns CDR1 SGHDN and CDR2 FVKESK. Trimming shortened V by 1 base and J by 0 bases, and 10 bases separated the two germline ends.

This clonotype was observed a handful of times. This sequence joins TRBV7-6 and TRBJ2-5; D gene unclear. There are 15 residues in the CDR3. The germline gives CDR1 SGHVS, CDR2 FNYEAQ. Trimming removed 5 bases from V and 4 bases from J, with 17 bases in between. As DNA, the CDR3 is TGTGCCAGCAGCCAACGGGCCTCCCTGGGAGAGACCCAGTACTTC. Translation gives CASSQRASLGETQYF.

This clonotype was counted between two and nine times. The CDR3 region has the DNA TGTGCCTGGAGTACGGGGACTAGCGGGAGCTCCTACGAGCAGTACTTC. It codes for CAWSTGTSGSSYEQYF. The chain combines TRBV30 with TRBJ2-7; 14 positions agree with TRBD2. The germline V gene has CDR1 GTSNPN and CDR2 SVGIG (reference sequence). The V and J ends lost 2 bases and 0 bases, in that order; junction bases with no gene match: 3. This CDR3 contains 16 residues.

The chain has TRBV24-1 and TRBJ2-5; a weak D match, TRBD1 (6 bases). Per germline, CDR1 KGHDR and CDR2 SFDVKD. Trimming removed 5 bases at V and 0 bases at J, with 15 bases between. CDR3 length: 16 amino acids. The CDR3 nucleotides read TGTGCCACCAGTGTCTTCAGGGGTTTGGACCAAGAGACCCAGTACTTC. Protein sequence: CATSVFRGLDQETQYF.

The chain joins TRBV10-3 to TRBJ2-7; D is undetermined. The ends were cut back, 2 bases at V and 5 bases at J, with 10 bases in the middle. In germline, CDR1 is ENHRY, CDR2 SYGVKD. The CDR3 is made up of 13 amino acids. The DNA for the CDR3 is TGTGCCATCAGTGAGGTAGGGTTCCACGAGCAGTACTTC. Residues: CAISEVGFHEQYF.

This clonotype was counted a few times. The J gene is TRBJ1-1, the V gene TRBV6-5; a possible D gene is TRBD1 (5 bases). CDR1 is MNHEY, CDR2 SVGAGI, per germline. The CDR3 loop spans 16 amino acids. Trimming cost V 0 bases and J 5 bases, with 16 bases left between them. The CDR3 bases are TGTGCCAGCAGTTACTCGAACCAGGGTGGGTCGACTGAAGCTTTCTTT. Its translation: CASSYSNQGGSTEAFF.

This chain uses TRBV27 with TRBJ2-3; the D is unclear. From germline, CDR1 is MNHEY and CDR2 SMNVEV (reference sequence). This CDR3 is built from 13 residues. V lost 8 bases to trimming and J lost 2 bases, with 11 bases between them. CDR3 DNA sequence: TGTGCCAGCGCTACTCTCCTCACAGATACGCAGTATTTT. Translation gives CASATLLTDTQYF.

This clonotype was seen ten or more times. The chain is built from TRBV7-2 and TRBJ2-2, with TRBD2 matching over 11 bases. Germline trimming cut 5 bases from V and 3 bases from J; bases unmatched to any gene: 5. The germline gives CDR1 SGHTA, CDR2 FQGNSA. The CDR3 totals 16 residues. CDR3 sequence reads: CASSPTSGSYTGELFF. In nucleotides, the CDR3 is TGTGCCAGCAGCCCTACTAGCGGGAGTTACACCGGGGAGCTGTTTTTT. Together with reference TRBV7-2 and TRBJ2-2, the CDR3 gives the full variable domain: GAGVSQSPSNKVTEKGKDVELRCDPISGHTALYWYRQSLGQGLEFLIYFQGNSAPDKSGLPSDRFSAERTGGSVSTLTIQRTQQEDSAVYLCASSPTSGSYTGELFFGEGSRLTVL.